Listed here are 20 T cell receptor beta chains from one sample, sequenced in a study of cytomegalovirus exposure and HLA in healthy donors. PCR employed 60 Vbeta and 13 Jbeta primers. Some clones are missing from TCRdb's copy, which holds only in-frame ones; the method was immunoSEQ multiplex PCR. This table has around 180,000 clones, about 85% appearing once. The sequenced material came from PBMCs. These receptors were collected from a woman aged 45-59 years in good health and CMV-seronegative.

The gene calls are TRBV25-1 and TRBJ2-1, with TRBD2 matching over 8 bases. Looked up from germline, CDR1 is MGHDK and CDR2 is SYGVNS. CDR3 length equals 15 residues. V dropped 2 bases and J dropped 5; count of bases not matched to a gene: 5. The CDR3, as DNA: TGTGCCAGCAGTGAAGCTAGCGGGTGGAACAATGAGCAGTTCTTC. Its translation: CASSEASGWNNEQFF.

This clone was detected a few times. The chain joins TRBV6-5 to TRBJ2-1; TRBD2 aligns across 8 bases. Germline V CDR1 and CDR2: MNHEY, SVGAGI. The CDR3 runs to 14 residues. V lost 2 bases, J lost 10 bases, and 7 bases stayed unmatched. As DNA, the CDR3 is TGTGCCAGCAGTTACCTCCTCACTAGCGGCGAGCAGTTCTTC. This encodes CASSYLLTSGEQFF.

The chain employs TRBV7-9 and TRBJ1-2, with D possibly TRBD1 on 6 matching bases. V was pared by 8 bases and J by 2 bases, with 18 bases between. CDR3 length equals 15 residues. CDR1 SEHNR and CDR2 FQNEAQ come from the germline V gene (reference sequence). CDR3 in DNA: TGTGCCAGCGACGGGGGGCAGGGTGTAAACTATGGCTACACCTTC. Its protein product is CASDGGQGVNYGYTF.

The chain combines TRBV19 with TRBJ1-2; D might be TRBD1 (6 bases). Trimming shortened V by 10 bases and J by 6 bases, and 27 bases separated the two germline ends. The germline V gene has CDR1 LNHDA and CDR2 SQIVND (reference sequence). The CDR3 loop spans 16 amino acids. CDR3 DNA: TGTGCCACCACCACCCTCGAGGGGGTCGCACCCGATGGCTACACCTTC. Protein product: CATTTLEGVAPDGYTF.

The chain is built from TRBV7-3 and TRBJ2-5; the match to TRBD1 covers 9 bases. The V segment lost 2 bases and the J segment 4 bases; nucleotides outside the gene matches: 8. The CDR3 totals 16 residues. Germline assignment: CDR1 SGHTA and CDR2 FQGTGA. The CDR3 nucleotides read TGTGCCAGCAGCTTAGACGGGACAGGGTTTGGAGAGACCCAGTACTTC. It encodes CASSLDGTGFGETQYF.

The CDR3 sequence is CASNTRVDGYTF. Here the CDR3 DNA reads TGTGCCAGCAATACCAGGGTGGATGGCTACACCTTC. V gene TRBV2 combines with J gene TRBJ1-2; tentative D call: TRBD1 (5 bases). V lost 7 bases to trimming and J lost 6 bases, with 12 bases between them. Germline V CDR1 and CDR2: SNHLY, FYNNEI. The CDR3 loop spans 12 amino acids.

The rearrangement joins TRBV9 to TRBJ2-2, with TRBD2 identical over 8 bases. Trimming at V came to 0 bases and at J to 3 bases, leaving 4 bases not matched to a gene. Germline V CDR1 and CDR2: SGDLS, YYNGEE. The CDR3 is made up of 16 amino acids. CDR3 amino acids: CASSVVPAGDTGELFF. Here the CDR3 DNA reads TGTGCCAGCAGCGTAGTTCCAGCGGGAGACACCGGGGAGCTGTTTTTT.

The V call is TRBV9, the J call TRBJ2-1; 9 bases line up with TRBD1. The germline CDR1 and CDR2 sequences are SGDLS and YYNGEE. V dropped 0 bases and J dropped 1; count of bases not matched to a gene: 8. The CDR3 has 18 residues. The CDR3: CASSVDDTGTGSYNEQFF. The CDR3 nucleotides read TGTGCCAGCAGCGTAGATGATACTGGGACAGGGTCCTACAATGAGCAGTTCTTC. Using reference TRBV9 and TRBJ2-1 for the parts outside the CDR3, the full variable domain is DSGVTQTPKHLITATGQRVTLRCSPRSGDLSVYWYQQSLDQGLQFLIQYYNGEERAKGNILERFSAQQFPDLHSELNLSSLELGDSALYFCASSVDDTGTGSYNEQFFGPGTRLTVL.

This clone was seen once. In the same sample, other DNA sequences code for this CDR3. V gene TRBV18 combines with J gene TRBJ1-1; unclear D gene. V lost 3 bases, J lost 1 base, and 6 bases lay in between. In germline, CDR1 is KGHSH, CDR2 LQKENI. This CDR3 has 13 amino acids. CDR3 sequence: CASSPTRNTEAFF. CDR3 nucleotides: TGTGCCAGCTCACCTACAAGGAACACTGAAGCTTTCTTT.

This clone was counted a few times. The gene calls are TRBV18 and TRBJ1-4; unclear D gene. The germline gives CDR1 KGHSH, CDR2 LQKENI. The V gene lost 3 bases and the J gene lost 0 bases, with 11 bases spanning the gap. The CDR3 extends over 16 amino acids. The CDR3 coding sequence is TGTGCCAGCTCACCCCTATCCGGAGCAACTAATGAAAAACTGTTTTTT. Its translation: CASSPLSGATNEKLFF.

The CDR3 protein is CASSVPLGGTGGQPQHF. For the CDR3, the DNA is TGTGCCAGCAGTGTTCCCCTCGGTGGGACAGGGGGTCAGCCCCAGCATTTT. This chain uses TRBV6-1 with TRBJ1-5; 11 nucleotides align to TRBD1. The CDR3 covers 17 residues. The germline V gene has CDR1 MNHNS and CDR2 SASEGT. After removal of 4 bases from V and 6 bases from J, the junction contained 11 bases not matched to a gene.

The J gene is TRBJ2-7, the V gene TRBV30; tentative D call: TRBD1 (5 bases). There are 13 residues in the CDR3. V was pared by 0 bases and J by 5 bases, with 11 bases between. Germline loops: CDR1 GTSNPN, CDR2 SVGIG (reference sequence). The CDR3 reads CAWSVPQGNEQYF. The CDR3 region has the DNA TGTGCCTGGAGTGTACCGCAGGGAAACGAGCAGTACTTC. The full variable domain, with the rest looked up from reference TRBV30 and TRBJ2-7, is SQTIHQWPATLVQPVGSPLSLECTVEGTSNPNLYWYRQAAGRGLQLLFYSVGIGQISSEVPQNLSASRPQDRQFILSSKKLLLSDSGFYLCAWSVPQGNEQYFGPGTRLTVT.

The genes are TRBV7-2 and TRBJ2-3; the match to TRBD1 covers 10 bases. The junction had 5 bases not matched to a gene; V was cut back by 4 bases and J by 4 bases. The CDR3 consists of 15 residues. Germline V gives CDR1 SGHTA, CDR2 FQGNSA. The CDR3 protein is CASSYDRGRADTQYF. CDR3 bases: TGTGCCAGCAGCTACGACAGGGGGCGCGCAGATACGCAGTATTTT.

The CDR3 here is CASSPRTGDSTDTQYF. CDR3 nucleotide sequence: TGTGCCAGCAGTCCCCGGACGGGGGACAGCACAGATACGCAGTATTTT. The gene calls are TRBV28 and TRBJ2-3; weak D call: TRBD2 (6 bases). Trimming stripped 5 bases from V and 0 bases from J, with 15 bases between. This CDR3 is 16 amino acids long. Germline V lookup: CDR1 MDHEN, CDR2 SYDVKM.

The chain combines TRBV7-2 with TRBJ2-3; tentatively, D is TRBD2 (5 bases). Trimming pared 5 bases from V and 6 bases from J, leaving 18 bases between. Germline loops: CDR1 SGHTA, CDR2 FQGNSA. CDR3 size: 15 residues. CDR3 region: CASSPRLRVGDTQYF. The CDR3, as DNA: TGTGCCAGCAGCCCGAGACTGAGGGTGGGGGATACGCAGTATTTT.

The chain uses TRBV11-2 and TRBJ2-7; tentative D call: TRBD2 (7 bases). V lost 1 base, J lost 5 bases, and 21 bases lay in between. The germline V gene has CDR1 SGHAT and CDR2 FQNNGV. The CDR3 runs to 17 residues. CDR3 residues: CASSLGGWMRGPDEQYF. In DNA, the CDR3 is TGTGCCAGCAGCTTAGGAGGGTGGATGCGGGGGCCGGACGAGCAGTACTTC. The complete variable domain, with remaining parts taken from reference TRBV11-2 and TRBJ2-7, reads EAGVAQSPRYKIIEKRQSVAFWCNPISGHATLYWYQQILGQGPKLLIQFQNNGVVDDSQLPKDRFSAERLKGVDSTLKIQPAKLEDSAVYLCASSLGGWMRGPDEQYFGPGTRLTVT.

This sequence joins TRBV5-1 and TRBJ2-2; 13 bases are shared with TRBD2. V was clipped by 4 bases and J by 6 bases; unmatched bases: 9. The germline V gene has CDR1 SGHRS and CDR2 YFSETQ. This CDR3 contains 17 residues. DNA of the CDR3: TGCGCCAGCAGCCCGGGGACTAGCGGGATGTGGGCCGGGGAGCTGTTTTTT. It translates to CASSPGTSGMWAGELFF.

The chain couples TRBV4-2 to TRBJ2-1, with 7 bases lining up with TRBD1. The CDR3 has 16 amino acids. The junction had 14 bases not matched to a gene; V was cut back by 4 bases and J by 8 bases. CDR1 and CDR2 from the germline V gene are LGHNA and YNFKEQ. In nucleotides, the CDR3 is TGTGCCAGCAGCCCCGACGAGGGGGCGGATGAAGATGAGCAGTTCTTC. Translating gives CASSPDEGADEDEQFF.

V is TRBV6-5 and J is TRBJ1-4; D is undetermined. Germline-derived CDR1 and CDR2 are MNHEY and SVGAGI. V lost 2 bases and J lost 4, with 8 bases in between. The CDR3 totals 14 residues. Here the CDR3 DNA reads TGTGCCAGCAGTTACGGGCAGCTTAATGAAAAACTGTTTTTT. It yields the protein CASSYGQLNEKLFF.

The chain joins TRBV28 to TRBJ2-2, with 12 positions matching TRBD1. V gave up 6 bases and J gave up 6 bases; unmatched junction bases: 5. This CDR3 has 15 residues. Germline V gene sequence: CDR1 MDHEN, CDR2 SYDVKM. The CDR3 DNA reads as TGTGCCAGCAGGGGGACAGGGGGCAAATCCGGGGAGCTGTTTTTT. Its translation: CASRGTGGKSGELFF.